One sample yielded the 26 T cell receptor beta chains listed below, sequenced in a study of T-cell memory formation after mild COVID-19. TCRdb recomputed calls from the 5' RACE reads with MiXCR, one row per CDR3 protein. The table records 200,000 to 250,000 distinct CDR3 sequences, around 9.5% of them present only once. The sequenced sample was PBMCs or a T cell subset sorted from them (not recorded which). The receptors here all came from a man aged 18 to 29 who had mild COVID-19 (a few samples of this study predate the infection). Cell type and time point are not known.

This clonotype occurred many times. The V call is TRBV2, the J call TRBJ1-2; 7 bases align to TRBD1. Trimming removed 6 bases from V and 8 bases from J; junction bases left unmatched: 9. This CDR3 has 13 amino acids. The germline CDR1 and CDR2 sequences are SNHLY and FYNNEI. The CDR3 is CASRPTGRTGYTF. In DNA, the CDR3 is TGTGCCAGCAGACCGACAGGGCGGACCGGCTACACCTTC.

This clonotype was detected many times. CDR3 in amino acids: CASSRSATYNSPLHF. The CDR3 nucleotides are TGTGCCAGCAGCCGATCGGCCACCTATAATTCACCCCTCCACTTT. The chain combines TRBV12-3 or TRBV12-4 with TRBJ1-6, with D hard to call. The germline V and J ends were trimmed by 6 bases and 2 bases, with 11 bases remaining between them. The CDR3 extends over 15 amino acids.

J is TRBJ2-5 and V is TRBV7-2, with D unclear. CDR1 and CDR2 from the germline V gene are SGHTA and FQGNSA. V dropped 5 bases and J dropped 2 bases, with 12 bases sitting between them. CDR3 size: 14 residues. The CDR3 loop reads CASSLTWQQETQYF. CDR3 in DNA: TGTGCCAGCAGCCTCACCTGGCAACAAGAGACCCAGTACTTC.

This clonotype was counted ten times or more. J is TRBJ2-1 and V is TRBV3-1; 9 bases are shared with TRBD1. The CDR3 is 16 amino acids. J lost 6 bases, V lost 3 bases, and 9 bases had no gene match. Germline CDR1 and CDR2: LGHDT and YNNKEL (reference sequence). DNA of the CDR3: TGTGCCAGCAGCCAGGCCCGGGACAGGGTGGCCAATGAGCAGTTCTTC. Residues: CASSQARDRVANEQFF.

This chain links TRBV12-3 or TRBV12-4 with TRBJ1-2; D might be TRBD1 (6 bases). Trimming removed 3 bases at V and 2 bases at J, with 10 bases between. The CDR3 is made up of 14 amino acids. The CDR3 DNA sequence: TGTGCCAGCAGTTTGAGGGGGGTAAACTATGGCTACACCTTC. This gives the protein CASSLRGVNYGYTF.

There are many counts of this clonotype. The V gene is TRBV12-3 or TRBV12-4, the J gene TRBJ2-3; D not certain. The CDR3 covers 11 residues. Trimming stripped 3 bases from V and 7 bases from J, with 5 bases between. In DNA form, the CDR3 reads TGTGCCAGCAGTTTGGGGTATACGCAGTATTTT. As protein: CASSLGYTQYF.

The chain combines TRBV5-1 with TRBJ2-1; TRBD1 is a possible D gene (5 bases). The germline gives CDR1 SGHRS, CDR2 YFSETQ. The CDR3 consists of 15 residues. V gave up 4 bases and J gave up 1 base, with 12 bases separating them. CDR3 protein: CASSPTVMSYNEQFF. In DNA form, the CDR3 reads TGCGCCAGCAGCCCGACAGTGATGTCCTACAATGAGCAGTTCTTC.

This clonotype was seen ten or more times. This chain uses TRBV7-8 with TRBJ2-3; TRBD2 is a possible D gene (7 bases). V shed 5 bases and J shed 1 base, with 19 bases lying between them. Germline CDR1 reads SGHVS; CDR2 reads FQNEAQ. The CDR3 contains 17 residues. The CDR3 sequence: CASSPEGGAWGTDTQYF. CDR3 sequence (DNA): TGTGCCAGCAGCCCTGAAGGGGGGGCCTGGGGCACAGATACGCAGTATTTT.

The chain joins TRBV6-5 to TRBJ1-3; no clear D. The CDR3 runs to 12 residues. V lost 10 bases and J 5 bases, leaving 12 bases between the germline ends. The germline CDR1 and CDR2 sequences are MNHEY and SVGAGI. CDR3 sequence (DNA): TGTGCCACAGAAGGAGAAAGAAACACCATATATTTT. This sequence encodes CATEGERNTIYF.

This clonotype has just a few counts. V usage is TRBV7-2 and J usage is TRBJ1-5; D uncertain. Germline V CDR1 and CDR2: SGHTA, FQGNSA. The CDR3 is 17 amino acids. V was pared by 4 bases and J by 0 bases, with 16 bases between. The CDR3 here is CASSSIGQRYSNQPQHF. The CDR3 DNA reads as TGTGCCAGCAGCTCTATAGGGCAGAGATATAGCAATCAGCCCCAGCATTTT.

The chain has TRBV7-2 and TRBJ2-1; D uncertain. CDR1 and CDR2 from the germline V gene are SGHTA and FQGNSA. This CDR3 region has 14 residues. Trimming left V 1 base short and J 2 bases short, with 6 bases between. The CDR3 sequence is CASSLVGPYNEQFF. For the CDR3, the DNA is TGTGCCAGCAGCTTAGTAGGGCCCTACAATGAGCAGTTCTTC.

This clonotype was seen many times. In DNA, the CDR3 is TGTGCCAGCAGCTTAGGGCCATACGGCACCGGGGAGCTGTTTTTT. The encoded protein is CASSLGPYGTGELFF. The chain links TRBV7-2 to TRBJ2-2; D is unclear. The CDR3 is 15 amino acids. CDR1 SGHTA and CDR2 FQGNSA come from the germline V gene. The V and J ends lost 1 base and 4 bases respectively, with 10 bases between them. The full variable domain, rest sourced from reference TRBV7-2 and TRBJ2-2, is GAGVSQSPSNKVTEKGKDVELRCDPISGHTALYWYRQSLGQGLEFLIYFQGNSAPDKSGLPSDRFSAERTGGSVSTLTIQRTQQEDSAVYLCASSLGPYGTGELFFGEGSRLTVL.

The chain employs TRBV29-1 and TRBJ1-2; TRBD1 is a possible D gene (6 bases). The CDR3 runs 18 residues. V lost 0 bases to trimming and J lost 2 bases, with 22 bases between them. The germline gives CDR1 SQVTM, CDR2 ANQGSEA. This CDR3 is CSVEDEGAGAIVNYGYTF. The CDR3 nucleotides are TGCAGCGTTGAAGATGAAGGGGCAGGGGCTATAGTCAACTATGGCTACACCTTC.

The chain recombines TRBV2 with TRBJ2-2, with 9 bases aligning to TRBD1. CDR1 SNHLY and CDR2 FYNNEI come from the germline V gene. This CDR3 has 16 residues. The trim removed 8 bases at V and 0 bases at J, leaving 7 bases unmatched. CDR3 nucleotide sequence: TGTGCCAGCGGCGGGACAGGGCAGGCGAACACCGGGGAGCTGTTTTTT. It codes for CASGGTGQANTGELFF.

Only a few counts were recorded for this clonotype. The chain carries TRBV7-9 and TRBJ1-2, with D possibly being TRBD1 (5 bases). The CDR3 is 15 residues long. Trimming removed 0 bases from V and 4 bases from J, with 12 bases in between. Germline CDR1 reads SEHNR; CDR2 reads FQNEAQ (reference sequence). The CDR3: CASSLALGERYGYTF. CDR3 in DNA: TGTGCCAGCAGCTTAGCGTTAGGGGAACGCTATGGCTACACCTTC.

This rearrangement joins TRBV28 to TRBJ2-2; TRBD1 might be the D (6 bases). The CDR3 sequence is 15 residues long. Germline V gives CDR1 MDHEN, CDR2 SYDVKM. The ends were cut back, 2 bases at V and 2 bases at J, with 9 bases in the middle. CDR3 nucleotides: TGTGCCAGCAGTTTACCGGACAGAAACACCGGGGAGCTGTTTTTT. This translates into CASSLPDRNTGELFF.

This clonotype appeared a few times. V and J are TRBV24-1 and TRBJ1-1; D ambiguous. Trimming cost V 6 bases and J 0 bases, with 16 bases left between them. The V gene's germline CDR1 is KGHDR and CDR2 SFDVKD. The CDR3 has 16 amino acids. The CDR3 region has the DNA TGTGCCACCAGTCTTCCCCGCGTGACCATGAACACTGAAGCTTTCTTT. This gives the protein CATSLPRVTMNTEAFF.

This clonotype was recorded at least ten times. The gene calls are TRBV6-2 or TRBV6-3 and TRBJ2-1; D not resolved. The CDR3 has 13 amino acids. Per germline, CDR1 MNHEY and CDR2 SVGEGT. V dropped 6 bases and J dropped 7 bases, with 13 bases sitting between them. CDR3 in DNA: TGTGCCAGCAGCCAACTCAGTCAAAATGAGCAGTTCTTC. This encodes CASSQLSQNEQFF.

The V gene is TRBV11-2, the J gene TRBJ2-5, with 14 nucleotides matching TRBD2. In germline, CDR1 is SGHAT, CDR2 FQNNGV. The trim removed 3 bases at V and 2 bases at J, leaving 2 bases unmatched. This CDR3 spans 16 amino acids. The CDR3 sequence: CASSFGTSGGQETQYF. In nucleotides, the CDR3 is TGTGCCAGCAGCTTCGGGACTAGCGGGGGTCAAGAGACCCAGTACTTC.

This clonotype was observed a few times. This sequence joins TRBV6-2 or TRBV6-3 and TRBJ2-1; the D is unclear. Looked up from germline, CDR1 is MNHEY and CDR2 is SVGEGT. The ends were cut back, 0 bases at V and 0 bases at J, with 12 bases in the middle. The CDR3 loop spans 17 amino acids. CDR3 DNA sequence: TGTGCCAGCAGTTACTCTCCCACTGGAGCCTCCTACAATGAGCAGTTCTTC. It translates to CASSYSPTGASYNEQFF.

This clonotype has at least ten counts. The chain recombines TRBV7-8 with TRBJ2-7; D is possibly TRBD2 (5 bases). With 2 bases removed from V and 3 bases from J, the gap between germline ends came to 8 bases. Germline CDR1 is SGHVS and CDR2 is FQNEAQ. The CDR3 has 13 amino acids. The CDR3 spells CASSLTGFYEQYV. As DNA, the CDR3 is TGTGCCAGCAGCTTAACGGGGTTCTACGAGCAGTACGTC.

The chain is built from TRBV7-2 and TRBJ2-2, with D unresolved. CDR1 is SGHTA and CDR2 is FQGNSA in the germline V gene. V lost 5 bases, J lost 4 bases, and 23 bases lay in between. This CDR3 has 18 residues. CDR3 loop: CASSRKRLAALSTGELFF. For the CDR3, the DNA is TGTGCCAGCAGCCGAAAAAGATTGGCAGCCTTGAGCACCGGGGAGCTGTTTTTT.

The sample holds a few counts of this clonotype. The chain has TRBV7-2 and TRBJ1-6; TRBD1 might be the D (5 bases). This CDR3 region has 17 residues. CDR1 is SGHTA and CDR2 is FQGNSA in the germline V gene. V gave up 5 bases and J gave up 10 bases, with 24 bases separating them. CDR3 in DNA: TGTGCCAGCAGCAACCTTGTGGGGGTTTCTTTCGGATCACCCCTCCACTTT. The encoded protein is CASSNLVGVSFGSPLHF. Using reference TRBV7-2 and TRBJ1-6 for the parts outside the CDR3, the full variable domain is GAGVSQSPSNKVTEKGKDVELRCDPISGHTALYWYRQSLGQGLEFLIYFQGNSAPDKSGLPSDRFSAERTGGSVSTLTIQRTQQEDSAVYLCASSNLVGVSFGSPLHFGNGTRLTVT.

J is TRBJ1-1 and V is TRBV20-1; maybe TRBD1 (6 bases). The CDR3 length is 13 residues. Germline V gives CDR1 DFQATT, CDR2 SNEGSKA (reference sequence). V lost 6 bases, J lost 3 bases, and 14 bases lay in between. CDR3 DNA: TGCAGTGCCCAACTAGGGGGTGACACTGAAGCTTTCTTT. The encoded protein is CSAQLGGDTEAFF.

This rearrangement joins TRBV7-2 to TRBJ1-1, with TRBD1 matching over 7 bases. Germline lookup yields CDR1 SGHTA and CDR2 FQGNSA. V lost 4 bases to trimming and J lost 3 bases; unmatched junction nucleotides: 2. The CDR3 has 13 residues. The CDR3 nucleotides are TGTGCCAGCAGCTCAGGACAGGACACTGAAGCTTTCTTT. Its translation is CASSSGQDTEAFF.

The chain employs TRBV4-2 and TRBJ1-4, with a weak D call TRBD1 (6 bases). Germline V lookup: CDR1 LGHNA, CDR2 YNFKEQ. The CDR3 has 15 residues. The V and J ends lost 1 base and 8 bases respectively, with 14 bases between them. The CDR3 protein is CASSQGYGGREKLFF. The CDR3 DNA follows: TGTGCCAGCAGCCAAGGATACGGGGGGCGGGAAAAACTGTTTTTT.